This TCR beta chain appears in the sequencing data of a study of T cells in Graves' hyperthyroidism and ophthalmopathy. Study summary: Before treatment of any kind, peripheral blood was taken at initial diagnosis.

The CDR3 sequence is 14 residues long. V was trimmed by 7 bases and J by 1 base, leaving 13 bases between them. Germline CDR1 is MDHEN and CDR2 is SYDVKM. This clonotype was seen at least ten times. The antigen is not known. Using RNA transcripts as the source, TCR beta CDR3 regions were amplified. Carried out on the TCR CDR3, a first-round RT-PCR used the HTBI primer set. TCRdb re-called the multiplex PCR reads with MiXCR, one entry per CDR3 protein. The sample contains over 650,000 distinct CDR3 sequences, roughly 15% of which appear only once. Findings of the study overall: Ophthalmopathy was predicted by the model a median of about six months ahead of onset. In blood, most of the thyroid clonotypes expanded above 0.001 were also present.

The chain carries TRBV28 and TRBJ1-1, with D possibly being TRBD1 (6 bases). This receptor was obtained from a man younger than 35 with Graves' hyperthyroidism. Sequenced material: blood. CDR3 in amino acids: CASNAPGANTEAFF. CDR3 bases: TGTGCCAGCAACGCCCCGGGGGCGAACACTGAAGCTTTCTTT.